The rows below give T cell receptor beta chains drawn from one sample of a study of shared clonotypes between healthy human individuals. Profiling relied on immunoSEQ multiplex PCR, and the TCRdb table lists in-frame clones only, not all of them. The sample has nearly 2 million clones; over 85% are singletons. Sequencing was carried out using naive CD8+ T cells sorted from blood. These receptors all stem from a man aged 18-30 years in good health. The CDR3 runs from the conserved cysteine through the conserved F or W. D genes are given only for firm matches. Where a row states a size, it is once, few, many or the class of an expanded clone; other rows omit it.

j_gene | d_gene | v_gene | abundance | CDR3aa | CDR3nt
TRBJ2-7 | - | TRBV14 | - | CASSQDGYEQYF | TGTGCCAGCAGCCAAGACGGGTACGAGCAGTACTTC
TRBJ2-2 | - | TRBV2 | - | CASISIGQKGNTGELFF | TGTGCCAGCATCTCGATTGGACAGAAGGGGAACACCGGGGAGCTGTTTTTT
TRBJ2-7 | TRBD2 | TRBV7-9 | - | CASSPTSGSYEQYF | TGTGCCAGCAGCCCGACTAGCGGCTCCTACGAGCAGTACTTC
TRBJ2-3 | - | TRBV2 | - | CASSSGGTALRGTDTQYF | TGTGCCTCCTCTTCCGGGGGGACAGCCCTAAGAGGCACAGATACGCAGTATTTT
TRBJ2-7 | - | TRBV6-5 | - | CASSYSNGGLYEQYF | TGTGCCAGCAGTTACTCGAATGGGGGGCTGTACGAGCAGTACTTC
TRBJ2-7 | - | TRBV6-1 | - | CASSEAAAPAYEQYF | TGTGCCAGCAGTGAAGCGGCAGCGCCTGCCTACGAGCAGTACTTC
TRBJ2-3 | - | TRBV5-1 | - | CASSWTSTDTQYF | TGCGCCAGCAGCTGGACAAGCACAGATACGCAGTATTTT
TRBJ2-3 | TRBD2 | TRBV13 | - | CASSHSGGAEDTQYF | TGTGCCAGCAGCCACAGCGGGGGGGCCGAAGATACGCAGTATTTT
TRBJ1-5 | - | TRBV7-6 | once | CASSLGTSNQPQHF | TGTGCCAGCAGCTTGGGTACGAGCAATCAGCCCCAGCATTTT
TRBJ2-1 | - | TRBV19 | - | CASSTGGDIEQFF | TGTGCCAGTAGTACTGGGGGGGACATAGAGCAGTTCTTC
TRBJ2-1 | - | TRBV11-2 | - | CASSLRGDNEQFF | TGTGCCAGCAGCTTAAGGGGAGACAATGAGCAGTTCTTC
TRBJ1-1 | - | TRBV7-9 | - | CASSLRWGEYVTEAFF | TGTGCCAGCAGCTTAAGGTGGGGGGAGTACGTGACTGAAGCTTTCTTT
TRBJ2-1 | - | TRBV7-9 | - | CASSNSSGLTYNEQFF | TGTGCCAGCAGCAATTCCTCAGGGCTCACCTACAATGAGCAGTTCTTC
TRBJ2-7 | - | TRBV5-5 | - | CASSLNSNYEQYF | TGTGCCAGCAGCTTGAACTCGAACTACGAGCAGTACTTC
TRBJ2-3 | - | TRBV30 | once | CAWSVMADRTDTQYF | TGTGCCTGGAGTGTAATGGCGGACCGCACAGATACGCAGTATTTT
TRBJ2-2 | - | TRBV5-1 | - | CASSYSPYTGELFF | TGCGCCAGCAGCTATTCTCCATACACCGGGGAGCTGTTTTTT
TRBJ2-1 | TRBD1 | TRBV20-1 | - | CSARTGEQFF | TGCAGTGCCCGGACAGGAGAGCAGTTCTTC
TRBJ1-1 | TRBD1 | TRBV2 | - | CASAWDRATEAFF | TGTGCCAGCGCTTGGGACAGGGCAACTGAAGCTTTCTTT
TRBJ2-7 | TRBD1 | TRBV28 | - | CATDEGQSYEQYF | TGTGCCACCGATGAGGGACAGTCCTACGAGCAGTACTTC
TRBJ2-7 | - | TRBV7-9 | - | CASSLDSSPTYEQYF | TGTGCCAGCAGCCTCGACTCTTCCCCTACCTACGAGCAGTACTTC
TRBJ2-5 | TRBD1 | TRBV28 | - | CASSPPGQGLLETQYF | TGTGCCAGCAGTCCACCGGGACAGGGTCTTTTGGAGACCCAGTACTTC
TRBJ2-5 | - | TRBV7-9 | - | CASSFTGAETQYF | TGTGCCAGCAGCTTTACGGGTGCTGAGACCCAGTACTTC
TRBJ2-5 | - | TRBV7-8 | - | CASSLMEGDETQYF | TGTGCCAGCAGCTTAATGGAGGGCGACGAGACCCAGTACTTC
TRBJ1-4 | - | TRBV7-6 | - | CASSLLVNEKLFF | TGTGCCAGCAGCTTACTGGTTAATGAAAAACTGTTTTTT
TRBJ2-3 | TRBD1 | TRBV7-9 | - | CASSSLITGTGSDTQYF | TGTGCCAGCAGCTCCCTAATCACCGGGACAGGGTCAGATACGCAGTATTTT
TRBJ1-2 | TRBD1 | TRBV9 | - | CASSVSGQGHGYTF | TGTGCCAGCAGCGTAAGCGGACAGGGCCATGGCTACACCTTC
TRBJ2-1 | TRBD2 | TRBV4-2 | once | CASSQERASGYNEQFF | TGTGCCAGCAGCCAAGAGAGGGCTAGCGGTTACAATGAGCAGTTCTTC
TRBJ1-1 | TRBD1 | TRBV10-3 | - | CAISDSGGMNTEAFF | TGTGCCATCAGTGACTCAGGGGGCATGAACACTGAAGCTTTCTTT
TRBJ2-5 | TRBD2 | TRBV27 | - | CASRGLGVQETQYF | TGTGCCAGCAGGGGACTAGGGGTACAAGAGACCCAGTACTTC
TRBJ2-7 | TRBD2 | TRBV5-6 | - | CASSLEAGVFHEQYF | TGTGCCAGCAGCTTGGAAGCGGGAGTGTTCCACGAGCAGTACTTC
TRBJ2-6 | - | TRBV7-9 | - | CASSSATGGPSSGANVLTF | TGTGCCAGCAGCTCGGCAACAGGAGGTCCATCCTCTGGGGCCAACGTCCTGACTTTC
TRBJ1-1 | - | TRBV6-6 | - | CASSPLTEVTEAFF | TGTGCCAGCAGCCCACTGACAGAGGTCACTGAAGCTTTCTTT
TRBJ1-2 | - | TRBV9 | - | CASSAPNGYGYTF | TGTGCCAGCAGCGCCCCCAACGGTTATGGCTACACCTTC
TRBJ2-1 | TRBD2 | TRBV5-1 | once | CASSPWTSGEYNEQFF | TGCGCCAGCAGCCCGTGGACTAGCGGGGAGTACAATGAGCAGTTCTTC
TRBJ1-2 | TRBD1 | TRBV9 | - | CASSFRDSTPHGYTF | TGTGCCAGCAGCTTCCGGGACAGCACCCCCCATGGCTACACCTTC
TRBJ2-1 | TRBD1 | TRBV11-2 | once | CASSPPGGYYNEQFF | TGTGCCAGCAGCCCACCAGGGGGTTACTACAATGAGCAGTTCTTC
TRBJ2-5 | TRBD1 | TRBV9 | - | CASSSWDSQETQYF | TGTGCCAGCAGCTCATGGGACAGCCAAGAGACCCAGTACTTC
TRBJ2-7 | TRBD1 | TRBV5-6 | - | CASSFGTGLSYEQYF | TGTGCCAGCAGCTTCGGGACAGGCCTCTCCTACGAGCAGTACTTC
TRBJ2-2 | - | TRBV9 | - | CASSRSTGELFF | TGTGCCAGCAGCCGATCAACCGGGGAGCTGTTTTTT
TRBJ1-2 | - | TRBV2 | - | CASRAGTPYGYTF | TGTGCCAGCCGAGCCGGGACACCTTATGGCTACACCTTC
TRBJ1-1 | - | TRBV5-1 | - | CASSLESQGWWSEAFF | TGCGCCAGCAGCTTGGAGTCCCAGGGCTGGTGGTCTGAAGCTTTCTTT
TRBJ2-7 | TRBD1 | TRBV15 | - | CATSRDIIGTGYEQYF | TGTGCCACCAGCAGGGATATTATCGGGACAGGATACGAGCAGTACTTC